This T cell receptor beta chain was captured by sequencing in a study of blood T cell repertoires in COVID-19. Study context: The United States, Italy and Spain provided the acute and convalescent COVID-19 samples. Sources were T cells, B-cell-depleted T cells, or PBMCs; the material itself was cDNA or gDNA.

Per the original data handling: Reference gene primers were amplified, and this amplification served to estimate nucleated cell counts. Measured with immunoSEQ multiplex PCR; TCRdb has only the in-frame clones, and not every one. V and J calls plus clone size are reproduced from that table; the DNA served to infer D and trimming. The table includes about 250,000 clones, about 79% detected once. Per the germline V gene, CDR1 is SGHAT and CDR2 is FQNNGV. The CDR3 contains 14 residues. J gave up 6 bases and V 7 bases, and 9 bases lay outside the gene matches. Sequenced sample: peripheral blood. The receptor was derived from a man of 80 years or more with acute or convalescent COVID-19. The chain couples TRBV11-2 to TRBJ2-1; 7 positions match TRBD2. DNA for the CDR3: TGTGCCAGCATCCTGGGGGGGTCAGGCAATGAGCAGTTCTTC. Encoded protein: CASILGGSGNEQFF. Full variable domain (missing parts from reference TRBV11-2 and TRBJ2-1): EAGVAQSPRYKIIEKRQSVAFWCNPISGHATLYWYQQILGQGPKLLIQFQNNGVVDDSQLPKDRFSAERLKGVDSTLKIQPAKLEDSAVYLCASILGGSGNEQFFGPGTRLTVL.